What follows are 32 T cell receptor beta chains derived from one specimen sequenced in a study of neurological immune-mediated disorders. TCRdb processed the 5' RACE reads anew with MiXCR; each CDR3 protein has one entry. Of tens of thousands of distinct CDR3 sequences in the sample, around 2.5% were seen once. Sequencing was carried out using PBMCs. These receptors were obtained from a man in his fifties or sixties with multiple sclerosis.

This clonotype was seen a handful of times. V is TRBV19 and J is TRBJ2-3; weak D call: TRBD1 (5 bases). V shed 4 bases and J shed 4 bases, with 21 bases lying between them. The CDR3 extends over 17 amino acids. Germline CDR1 LNHDA, CDR2 SQIVND (reference sequence). The CDR3 nucleotides are TGTGCCAGTAGTAACACGCCCCTGGGGCGGTTAGCAGATACGCAGTATTTT. Its translation is CASSNTPLGRLADTQYF.

This clonotype was detected many times. The chain combines TRBV6-5 with TRBJ1-5; 9 nucleotides line up with TRBD1. Germline CDR1 reads MNHEY; CDR2 reads SVGAGI. The length of the CDR3 is 16 residues. Trimming cost V 5 bases and J 5 bases; bases outside gene matches: 10. The DNA for the CDR3 is TGTGCCAGCAGTCCCCCGGACAGGGGAATTGATCAGCCCCAGCATTTT. Protein product: CASSPPDRGIDQPQHF.

As DNA, the CDR3 is TGTGCCAGCAGCCCGACGACAGCAAATAATGAAAAACTGTTTTTT. This gives the protein CASSPTTANNEKLFF. The rearrangement links TRBV6-2 or TRBV6-3 to TRBJ1-4, with a weak D call TRBD1 (5 bases). The CDR3 spans 15 residues. Germline CDR1 reads MNHEY; CDR2 reads SVGEGT. The germline V and J ends were trimmed by 6 bases and 4 bases, with 15 bases remaining between them.

A remark on this clonotype: A much larger clone lies a single base off, so this may be a read error. J is TRBJ1-1 and V is TRBV2, with D unresolved. Germline V gives CDR1 SNHLY, CDR2 FYNNEI. CDR3 size: 11 residues. The ends were cut back, 9 bases at V and 1 base at J, with 6 bases in the middle. The CDR3 nucleotides read TGTGCCAGAAAGGGGAACACTGAAGCTTTCTTT. Amino acid sequence: CARKGNTEAFF.

There are many counts of this clonotype. The V call is TRBV7-6, the J call TRBJ2-3; 11 bases are a match to TRBD2. V lost 5 bases and J lost 4; bases outside the gene matches: 5. Per germline, CDR1 SGHVS and CDR2 FNYEAQ. This CDR3 comprises 15 residues. The DNA for the CDR3 is TGTGCCAGCAGCATGACTAGCGGGGAAGCAGATACGCAGTATTTT. Residues: CASSMTSGEADTQYF.

The sample holds a few counts of this clonotype. The chain employs TRBV7-6 and TRBJ2-1, with D possibly being TRBD1 or TRBD2 (5 bases each). With 3 bases removed from V and 5 bases from J, the gap between germline ends came to 23 bases. The CDR3 covers 18 residues. Germline V CDR1 and CDR2: SGHVS, FNYEAQ. DNA of the CDR3: TGTGCCAGCAGCTTGACGGGACCGATCGTTTCTAGGGACAATGAGCAGTTCTTC. This translates into CASSLTGPIVSRDNEQFF.

This clonotype was seen more than once but under ten times. The rearrangement uses TRBV7-9 and TRBJ1-1; D not certain. The ends were cut back, 7 bases at V and 1 base at J, with 10 bases in the middle. Germline CDR1 SEHNR, CDR2 FQNEAQ (reference sequence). CDR3 size: 13 residues. The CDR3 DNA sequence: TGTGCCAGCACCCCAGGACCGAACACTGAAGCTTTCTTT. As protein: CASTPGPNTEAFF. Full variable domain (rest looked up from reference TRBV7-9 and TRBJ1-1): DTGVSQNPRHKITKRGQNVTFRCDPISEHNRLYWYRQTLGQGPEFLTYFQNEAQLEKSRLLSDRFSAERPKGSFSTLEIQRTEQGDSAMYLCASTPGPNTEAFFGQGTRLTVV.

The chain carries TRBV11-3 and TRBJ1-1; unclear D gene. Per germline, CDR1 SGHNT and CDR2 YENEEA. The CDR3 extends over 12 amino acids. Trimming stripped 5 bases from V and 5 bases from J, with 9 bases between. CDR3 in amino acids: CASSMYTTEAFF. CDR3 DNA sequence: TGTGCCAGCAGCATGTACACTACTGAAGCTTTCTTT.

This clonotype was detected many times. This chain uses TRBV12-3 or TRBV12-4 with TRBJ2-3, with 8 bases matching TRBD2. J was trimmed by 5 bases and V by 6 bases; bases with no gene match: 13. The CDR3 sequence is 16 residues long. The CDR3 loop reads CASSLGSGATGDTQYF. The DNA of the CDR3 is TGTGCCAGCAGCCTTGGTAGCGGGGCCACGGGAGATACGCAGTATTTT.

This clonotype was detected many times. This chain links TRBV7-8 with TRBJ2-1, with D unresolved. Germline V gives CDR1 SGHVS, CDR2 FQNEAQ. This CDR3 is 15 amino acids long. Trimming cost V 2 bases and J 8 bases, with 16 bases left between them. In nucleotides, the CDR3 is TGTGCCAGCAGCTTACCCGGGCCCAGAGAGGATGAGCAGTTCTTC. Translation gives CASSLPGPREDEQFF.

The table lists this clonotype with many counts. This chain connects TRBV12-3 or TRBV12-4 to TRBJ1-5; 10 bases fit TRBD1. This CDR3 has 14 amino acids. J was trimmed by 5 bases and V by 5 bases; bases with no gene match: 3. The CDR3 DNA reads as TGTGCCAGCAGTACGACAGGGGGCTATCAGCCCCAGCATTTT. Translating it yields CASSTTGGYQPQHF.

This clonotype was seen repeatedly, ten times or more. The rearrangement joins TRBV5-1 to TRBJ2-5; no reliable D call. Germline lookup yields CDR1 SGHRS and CDR2 YFSETQ. CDR3 length: 13 amino acids. V was clipped by 4 bases and J by 5 bases, with 12 bases between them. In DNA form, the CDR3 reads TGCGCCAGCAGCCGCGACCGGCTTGAGACCCAGTACTTC. Translated: CASSRDRLETQYF.

This clonotype showed up many times. V is TRBV20-1 and J is TRBJ2-3; TRBD1 matches 7 bases. V dropped 7 bases and J dropped 6; count of bases not matched to a gene: 13. Germline CDR1 is DFQATT and CDR2 is SNEGSKA (reference sequence). The CDR3 is 14 residues long. The CDR3 spells CSGSTGSGLDTQYF. CDR3 DNA: TGCAGTGGATCGACAGGGAGCGGACTTGATACGCAGTATTTT.

This rearrangement joins TRBV20-1 to TRBJ1-2, with 9 bases fitting TRBD1. The CDR3 contains 14 residues. Trimming removed 4 bases from V and 2 bases from J; junction bases left unmatched: 5. Per germline, CDR1 DFQATT and CDR2 SNEGSKA (reference sequence). The CDR3 protein is CSAILQGANYGYTF. CDR3 sequence (DNA): TGCAGTGCTATCTTACAGGGGGCGAACTATGGCTACACCTTC.

This clonotype occurred many times. The chain links TRBV11-2 to TRBJ2-2; 7 bases are a match to TRBD1. The CDR3 consists of 17 residues. CDR1 and CDR2 from the germline V gene are SGHAT and FQNNGV. The J segment lost 1 base and the V segment lost 5 bases, leaving 10 bases of the junction unmatched. Here the CDR3 DNA reads TGTGCCAGCAGCACCAGGGGACAGAGTAAGAACACCGGGGAGCTGTTTTTT. Translated: CASSTRGQSKNTGELFF.

This clonotype was seen repeatedly, ten times or more. The rearrangement links TRBV7-9 to TRBJ2-3; 10 nucleotides agree with TRBD2. Germline V gene data show CDR1 as SEHNR and CDR2 as FQNEAQ (reference sequence). J lost 4 bases, V lost 2 bases, and 6 bases had no gene match. The CDR3 is 16 residues long. This CDR3 is CASSLFPAGGSDTQYF. CDR3 nucleotide sequence: TGTGCCAGCAGCTTATTCCCAGCGGGGGGGTCAGATACGCAGTATTTT.

Within the sample, this clonotype is medium-sized. The chain uses TRBV20-1 and TRBJ2-7, with D possibly TRBD1 on 6 matching bases. Trimming removed 6 bases at V and 3 bases at J, with 15 bases between. From germline, CDR1 is DFQATT and CDR2 SNEGSKA (reference sequence). The CDR3 is 13 amino acids. CDR3 sequence reads: CSAVYGGVYEQYF. Here the CDR3 DNA reads TGCAGTGCAGTTTATGGGGGCGTCTACGAGCAGTACTTC.

This clonotype was detected ten times or more. This sequence joins TRBV20-1 and TRBJ2-5, with 12 bases fitting TRBD2. The CDR3 is 16 amino acids. J was trimmed by 2 bases and V by 1 base; bases with no gene match: 5. Germline CDR1 and CDR2: DFQATT and SNEGSKA (reference sequence). In nucleotides, the CDR3 is TGCAGTGCTAGAGGGACTAGCGGGACAGCGCAAGAGACCCAGTACTTC. Translated, it gives CSARGTSGTAQETQYF.

Many counts were recorded for this clonotype. The chain couples TRBV7-6 to TRBJ1-4, with TRBD1 identical over 8 bases. Germline V gene sequence: CDR1 SGHVS, CDR2 FNYEAQ. The CDR3 has 15 amino acids. V gave up 0 bases and J gave up 7 bases; unmatched junction bases: 4. The CDR3: CASSLARGRGEKLFF. CDR3 nucleotides: TGTGCCAGCAGCTTAGCCAGGGGGCGGGGTGAAAAACTGTTTTTT.

In its sample, this clonotype was seen many times. The chain links TRBV12-3 or TRBV12-4 to TRBJ2-7, with TRBD1 identical over 8 bases. CDR3 length: 13 residues. J was trimmed by 9 bases and V by 5 bases; bases with no gene match: 9. The CDR3 sequence: CASSPDRGYPQYF. The CDR3 DNA reads TGTGCCAGCAGTCCTGACAGGGGCTACCCGCAGTACTTC.

This clonotype was seen ten or more times. The CDR3 here is CASSLFGGTASGNTIYF. CDR3 coding DNA: TGTGCCAGCAGCTTATTTGGAGGGACAGCCTCTGGAAACACCATATATTTT. V and J are TRBV7-6 and TRBJ1-3, with 7 bases aligning to TRBD1. J was trimmed by 0 bases and V by 2 bases; bases with no gene match: 7. CDR1 SGHVS and CDR2 FNYEAQ come from the germline V gene. CDR3 size: 17 residues.

This clonotype has a count of ten or more. The chain carries TRBV4-3 and TRBJ2-3, with TRBD2 as a possible D gene (6 bases). The CDR3 is made up of 15 amino acids. V dropped 1 base and J dropped 1 base, with 9 bases sitting between them. The V gene's germline CDR1 is LGHNA and CDR2 YSLEER. The CDR3 loop is CASSQVPSGTDTQYF. For the CDR3, the DNA is TGCGCCAGCAGCCAAGTTCCTAGCGGCACAGATACGCAGTATTTT.

This clonotype was recorded a few times. V gene TRBV5-6 combines with J gene TRBJ2-7; D is uncertain. Germline assignment: CDR1 SGHDT and CDR2 YYEEEE. Trimming pared 2 bases from V and 2 bases from J, leaving 8 bases between. The CDR3 is made up of 13 amino acids. Here the CDR3 reads CASSFAATYEQYF. The CDR3 DNA reads as TGTGCCAGCAGCTTCGCAGCCACCTACGAGCAGTACTTC.

This clonotype was counted at least ten times. V gene TRBV5-1 combines with J gene TRBJ2-1; tentatively, D is TRBD2 (5 bases). CDR1 and CDR2 from the germline V gene are SGHRS and YFSETQ. The V gene lost 3 bases and the J gene lost 6 bases, with 19 bases spanning the gap. The CDR3 covers 16 residues. The CDR3 here is CASSWSPSSGGNEQFF. Written as DNA, the CDR3 is TGCGCCAGCAGCTGGTCCCCGTCCTCAGGAGGCAATGAGCAGTTCTTC.

This clonotype was picked up many times. This chain joins TRBV7-2 and TRBJ2-1; 9 bases fit TRBD1. Germline assignment: CDR1 SGHTA and CDR2 FQGNSA. This CDR3 spans 16 amino acids. Germline trimming cut 5 bases from V and 3 bases from J; bases unmatched to any gene: 8. The CDR3 sequence is CASSPGTGFNYNEQFF. CDR3 bases: TGTGCCAGCAGCCCAGGGACAGGGTTTAACTACAATGAGCAGTTCTTC.

This clonotype has ten or more counts. The CDR3 reads CASSQEGGGAHEQYF. The CDR3 nucleotides are TGTGCCAGCAGCCAAGAGGGCGGGGGGGCCCACGAGCAGTACTTC. V usage is TRBV3-1 and J usage is TRBJ2-7, with 9 bases matching TRBD2. This CDR3 is 15 amino acids long. The V gene end was trimmed by 0 bases and the J gene end by 5 bases; junction bases not matched to a gene: 5. Germline-derived CDR1 and CDR2 are LGHDT and YNNKEL (reference sequence).

This clonotype was seen ten or more times. The chain recombines TRBV7-6 with TRBJ1-1; D uncertain. Per germline, CDR1 SGHVS and CDR2 FNYEAQ. The CDR3 spans 16 residues. V gave up 1 base and J gave up 0 bases, with 12 bases separating them. Here the CDR3 reads CASSLENGYMNTEAFF. The CDR3 DNA sequence: TGTGCCAGCAGCTTAGAGAATGGATACATGAACACTGAAGCTTTCTTT.

This clonotype was found many times. This chain uses TRBV5-6 with TRBJ2-3, with unresolved D. This CDR3 contains 15 residues. V shed 0 bases and J shed 6 bases, with 14 bases lying between them. The germline gives CDR1 SGHDT, CDR2 YYEEEE. Written as DNA, the CDR3 is TGTGCCAGCAGCTTGGCCGCGGAATTTCTTGATACGCAGTATTTT. This encodes CASSLAAEFLDTQYF.

This clonotype was counted at least ten times. The rearrangement uses TRBV6-2 or TRBV6-3 and TRBJ1-1; D unclear. The CDR3 consists of 14 residues. Germline CDR1 is MNHEY and CDR2 is SVGEGT. The ends were cut back, 0 bases at V and 11 bases at J, with 16 bases in the middle. The CDR3 protein is CASSYSEASPMAFF. CDR3 sequence (DNA): TGTGCCAGCAGTTACTCGGAAGCATCACCTATGGCTTTCTTT.

This clonotype was recorded many times. At one boundary the junction diverges from the germline segment, which might be a read error. V and J are TRBV5-5 and TRBJ1-5, with D possibly matching TRBD1 (6 bases). Germline V gives CDR1 SGHKS, CDR2 YYEKEE (reference sequence). This CDR3 contains 16 residues. In nucleotides, the CDR3 is TGTGCCAGCAGCTCCTATACAGGGTCCCCCAATCAGCCCCAGAATTTT. The encoded protein is CASSSYTGSPNQPQNF.

This clonotype was detected ten times or more. The gene calls are TRBV7-2 and TRBJ1-1; D unresolved. This CDR3 region has 15 residues. Germline V gene sequence: CDR1 SGHTA, CDR2 FQGNSA. V lost 5 bases and J 0 bases, leaving 13 bases between the germline ends. CDR3 sequence: CASSRSLNLNTEAFF. CDR3 bases: TGTGCCAGCAGCCGTAGTCTGAACTTGAACACTGAAGCTTTCTTT.

This clonotype has ten or more counts. The genes are TRBV11-2 and TRBJ2-1; maybe TRBD1 (6 bases). CDR3 length equals 15 residues. V lost 5 bases and J 9 bases, leaving 20 bases between the germline ends. From germline, CDR1 is SGHAT and CDR2 FQNNGV. For the CDR3, the DNA is TGTGCCAGCAGCAACCGGGACACGCGGTCGGTTGAGCAGTTCTTC. This codes for CASSNRDTRSVEQFF.